This is a list of T cell receptor beta chains from one sample in a study of blood T cell repertoires in COVID-19. Assay: immunoSEQ multiplex PCR; the TCRdb copy retains only in-frame clones and omits some. This sample carries about 89,000 clones, about 87% of them seen once, and the ten largest clones take under 0.6%. Material for sequencing was peripheral blood. Receptors originate from a man in his fifties or sixties with acute or convalescent COVID-19. CDR3s include the opening cysteine and the closing phenylalanine or tryptophan. Each record gives: clone size, V gene, D gene, J gene, CDR3 DNA, CDR3 protein. D genes are given only for firm matches. Rows may omit the clone size; those that give it use once, few, many or a size class.

clone size: .
V gene: TRBV14
D gene: .
J gene: TRBJ1-2
CDR3 DNA: TGTGCCAGCAGCCAACGCCCCGTCGGCGGTGGCTACACCTTC
CDR3 protein: CASSQRPVGGGYTF

clone size: .
V gene: TRBV19
D gene: TRBD2
J gene: TRBJ2-7
CDR3 DNA: TGTGCCAGTGGGACTAGCGTTCAGCAGTACTTC
CDR3 protein: CASGTSVQQYF

clone size: .
V gene: TRBV7-9
D gene: .
J gene: TRBJ2-7
CDR3 DNA: TGTGCCAGCAGCGCGGGGGCCGGCGAGCAGTACTTC
CDR3 protein: CASSAGAGEQYF

clone size: once
V gene: TRBV29-1
D gene: TRBD2
J gene: TRBJ2-3
CDR3 DNA: TGCAGCGTTGAGTCAGGGACTAGCGGGGTTGATACGCAGTATTTT
CDR3 protein: CSVESGTSGVDTQYF

clone size: .
V gene: TRBV5-1
D gene: TRBD2
J gene: TRBJ2-5
CDR3 DNA: TGCGCCAGCAGCCCGGGGCTAGCGGGAACAGAGACCCAGTACTTC
CDR3 protein: CASSPGLAGTETQYF

clone size: .
V gene: TRBV19
D gene: .
J gene: TRBJ1-6
CDR3 DNA: TGTGCCAGTAGTTCTTTGGGGGCAAATAATTCACCCCTCCACTTT
CDR3 protein: CASSSLGANNSPLHF

clone size: .
V gene: TRBV19
D gene: TRBD2
J gene: TRBJ2-3
CDR3 DNA: TGTGCCAGTAGTACCAGGACTAGCGGGGGAGATACGCAGTATTTT
CDR3 protein: CASSTRTSGGDTQYF

clone size: few
V gene: TRBV27
D gene: TRBD2
J gene: TRBJ2-3
CDR3 DNA: TGTGCCAGCAGTTCCAAGCGGGGATACACAGATACGCAGTATTTT
CDR3 protein: CASSSKRGYTDTQYF

clone size: .
V gene: TRBV3-1/TRBV3-2
D gene: TRBD1
J gene: TRBJ1-1
CDR3 DNA: TGTGCCAGCAGGATACAGGGGCTTAACACTGAAGCTTTCTTT
CDR3 protein: CASRIQGLNTEAFF

clone size: .
V gene: TRBV5-4
D gene: TRBD2
J gene: TRBJ2-7
CDR3 DNA: TGTGCCAGCAGCTTCCACGGGAGGGGTGAGCAGTACTTC
CDR3 protein: CASSFHGRGEQYF

clone size: .
V gene: TRBV29-1
D gene: .
J gene: TRBJ1-2
CDR3 DNA: TGCAGCGTTTACGGGGCCCTGGGGGAGGCAAACTATGGCTACACCTTC
CDR3 protein: CSVYGALGEANYGYTF

clone size: .
V gene: TRBV5-4
D gene: TRBD1
J gene: TRBJ2-5
CDR3 DNA: TGTGCCAGCAGCTTGGCGGGACAGGGGGGGGAGACCCAGTACTTC
CDR3 protein: CASSLAGQGGETQYF

clone size: .
V gene: TRBV5-4
D gene: TRBD1
J gene: TRBJ1-1
CDR3 DNA: TGTGCCAGCAGCCAAAGCACGGGACAGGGGTCTAAAGCTTTCTTT
CDR3 protein: CASSQSTGQGSKAFF

clone size: .
V gene: TRBV30
D gene: .
J gene: TRBJ1-2
CDR3 DNA: TGTGCCTGGAGTAAGGACAGCCTCTATGGCTACACCTTC
CDR3 protein: CAWSKDSLYGYTF

clone size: .
V gene: TRBV5-1
D gene: .
J gene: TRBJ2-7
CDR3 DNA: TGCGCCAGCAGCCTGGACAGTACCTACGAGCAGTACTTC
CDR3 protein: CASSLDSTYEQYF

clone size: .
V gene: TRBV3-1/TRBV3-2
D gene: .
J gene: TRBJ1-3
CDR3 DNA: TGTGCCAGCAGCCAAGACAGGACACCTGGAAACACCATATATTTT
CDR3 protein: CASSQDRTPGNTIYF

clone size: .
V gene: TRBV5-1
D gene: TRBD2
J gene: TRBJ2-7
CDR3 DNA: TGCGCCAGCAGCTTGGTCTCCGCGGGAGGCGCATACGAGCAGTACTTC
CDR3 protein: CASSLVSAGGAYEQYF

clone size: .
V gene: TRBV18
D gene: .
J gene: TRBJ1-3
CDR3 DNA: TGTGCCAGCTCACGGGCGGCTGGGCAGGGATTCGGGAGCTCTGGAAACACCATATATTTT
CDR3 protein: CASSRAAGQGFGSSGNTIYF

clone size: .
V gene: TRBV5-1
D gene: TRBD1
J gene: TRBJ1-1
CDR3 DNA: TGCGCCAGCAGCTTCACAGGGACAGGTGGCACTGAAGCTTTCTTT
CDR3 protein: CASSFTGTGGTEAFF

clone size: .
V gene: TRBV5-1
D gene: TRBD1
J gene: TRBJ2-2
CDR3 DNA: TGCGCCAGCAGCGAACGGACAGGGGTGAACACCGGGGAGCTGTTTTTT
CDR3 protein: CASSERTGVNTGELFF

clone size: .
V gene: TRBV11-1
D gene: TRBD2
J gene: TRBJ2-7
CDR3 DNA: TGTGCCAGCAGCTTAGCGCCCCTAGCGGGGGGCTCCTACGAGCAGTACTTC
CDR3 protein: CASSLAPLAGGSYEQYF

clone size: .
V gene: TRBV5-1
D gene: TRBD2
J gene: TRBJ2-2
CDR3 DNA: TGCGCCAGCAGCCGATTTAGCGGGAGGGATAACACCGGGGAGCTGTTTTTT
CDR3 protein: CASSRFSGRDNTGELFF

clone size: .
V gene: TRBV5-1
D gene: TRBD1
J gene: TRBJ1-2
CDR3 DNA: TGCGCCAGCAGCTTGGCCAAGACAGGGCGGGAATATGGCTACACCTTC
CDR3 protein: CASSLAKTGREYGYTF

clone size: .
V gene: TRBV5-5
D gene: .
J gene: TRBJ2-6
CDR3 DNA: TGTGCCAGCAGCTTGGTACCAGCTGGGGCCAACGTCCTGACTTTC
CDR3 protein: CASSLVPAGANVLTF

clone size: .
V gene: TRBV29-1
D gene: .
J gene: TRBJ2-5
CDR3 DNA: TGCAGCGTTGCGCAGGGGCAAGAGACCCAGTACTTC
CDR3 protein: CSVAQGQETQYF

clone size: .
V gene: TRBV5-1
D gene: TRBD1
J gene: TRBJ2-5
CDR3 DNA: TGCGCCAGCAGCCCTTCGGCAGGGGGCCAGGAGACCCAGTACTTC
CDR3 protein: CASSPSAGGQETQYF

clone size: once
V gene: TRBV3-1/TRBV3-2
D gene: .
J gene: TRBJ2-5
CDR3 DNA: TGTGCCAGCAGCCTAGCGGCATTGCAAGAGACCCAGTACTTC
CDR3 protein: CASSLAALQETQYF

clone size: .
V gene: TRBV9
D gene: .
J gene: TRBJ2-2
CDR3 DNA: TGTGCCAGCAGCGTAGATAGGGGGGGAAACACCGGGGAGCTGTTTTTT
CDR3 protein: CASSVDRGGNTGELFF

clone size: .
V gene: TRBV12-5
D gene: TRBD1
J gene: TRBJ2-1
CDR3 DNA: TGTGCTAGTGGCTTGGTACGGGACAGGGCCAGGAATGAGCAGTTCTTC
CDR3 protein: CASGLVRDRARNEQFF

clone size: .
V gene: TRBV5-6
D gene: TRBD1
J gene: TRBJ1-4
CDR3 DNA: TGTGCCAGCAGCTTGGCGGTGACAGGGGAGGATGAAAAACTGTTTTTT
CDR3 protein: CASSLAVTGEDEKLFF

clone size: .
V gene: TRBV10-2
D gene: TRBD1
J gene: TRBJ1-6
CDR3 DNA: TGCGCCAGCATTTCCGACAGGGCCTATAATTCACCCCTCCACTTT
CDR3 protein: CASISDRAYNSPLHF

clone size: .
V gene: TRBV5-6
D gene: .
J gene: TRBJ2-5
CDR3 DNA: TGTGCCAGCAGCTTGTCGTGGCGGGGATTGTGGGAGACCCAGTACTTC
CDR3 protein: CASSLSWRGLWETQYF

clone size: .
V gene: TRBV6-5
D gene: .
J gene: TRBJ1-1
CDR3 DNA: TGTGCCAGCAGGGAGGCCCTCGTCACTGAAGCTTTCTTT
CDR3 protein: CASREALVTEAFF

clone size: .
V gene: TRBV5-1
D gene: TRBD1
J gene: TRBJ1-6
CDR3 DNA: TGCGCCAGCAGCCTCGGACAGGGGGCCTATAATTCACCCCTCCACTTT
CDR3 protein: CASSLGQGAYNSPLHF

clone size: once
V gene: TRBV5-1
D gene: .
J gene: TRBJ2-3
CDR3 DNA: TGCGCCAGCAGACCTCCACCCACAGGACAGAGGTTCACAGATACGCAGTATTTT
CDR3 protein: CASRPPPTGQRFTDTQYF

clone size: .
V gene: TRBV27
D gene: .
J gene: TRBJ1-2
CDR3 DNA: TGTGCCAGCAGCTTATCGGGTCCGGAGTCAGAATACTATGGCTACACCTTC
CDR3 protein: CASSLSGPESEYYGYTF

clone size: .
V gene: TRBV6-5
D gene: TRBD1
J gene: TRBJ2-4
CDR3 DNA: TGTGCCAGCAGTCACAGGGGGAATGAAAACATTCAGTACTTC
CDR3 protein: CASSHRGNENIQYF

clone size: .
V gene: TRBV5-1
D gene: TRBD2
J gene: TRBJ2-5
CDR3 DNA: TGCGCCAGCAGCTGGACTAGCGGGAGAGAGCAGACCCAGTACTTC
CDR3 protein: CASSWTSGREQTQYF

clone size: .
V gene: TRBV4-1
D gene: TRBD2
J gene: TRBJ2-1
CDR3 DNA: TGCGCCAGCAGCCAACGACTAGCGGGGGGCCCAAGTGAGCAGTTCTTC
CDR3 protein: CASSQRLAGGPSEQFF

clone size: once
V gene: TRBV6-5
D gene: TRBD1
J gene: TRBJ1-4
CDR3 DNA: TGTGCCAGCAGTTGGCGCAGGGGGCCGGGGGATGAAAAACTGTTTTTT
CDR3 protein: CASSWRRGPGDEKLFF

clone size: few
V gene: TRBV10-1
D gene: TRBD1
J gene: TRBJ2-5
CDR3 DNA: TGCGCCAGCAGTGAGAACAGAGGGGGCCAGGAGACCCAGTACTTC
CDR3 protein: CASSENRGGQETQYF

clone size: .
V gene: TRBV19
D gene: TRBD2
J gene: TRBJ2-3
CDR3 DNA: TGTGCCAGTAGTATTAGCGGGGGAGGGACAGATACGCAGTATTTT
CDR3 protein: CASSISGGGTDTQYF

clone size: .
V gene: TRBV19
D gene: .
J gene: TRBJ1-5
CDR3 DNA: TGTGCCAGTAGTATCGGAGGGTATCAGCCCCAGCATTTT
CDR3 protein: CASSIGGYQPQHF

clone size: .
V gene: TRBV11-2
D gene: .
J gene: TRBJ1-3
CDR3 DNA: TGTGCCAGCAGCTCAGGGTACTCTGGAAACACCATATATTTT
CDR3 protein: CASSSGYSGNTIYF

clone size: .
V gene: TRBV14
D gene: .
J gene: TRBJ2-4
CDR3 DNA: TGTGCCAGCAGCGAATCAAGTCGGCGGGACCTAAACATTCAGTACTTC
CDR3 protein: CASSESSRRDLNIQYF

clone size: .
V gene: TRBV9
D gene: .
J gene: TRBJ2-2
CDR3 DNA: TGTGCCAGCAGAACTAACACCGGGGAGCTGTTTTTT
CDR3 protein: CASRTNTGELFF

clone size: .
V gene: TRBV19
D gene: .
J gene: TRBJ1-1
CDR3 DNA: TGTGCCAGTAGTATGAGGGTTGCAGCCCAGAGCACTGAAGCTTTCTTT
CDR3 protein: CASSMRVAAQSTEAFF

clone size: .
V gene: TRBV3-1/TRBV3-2
D gene: .
J gene: TRBJ1-1
CDR3 DNA: TGTGCCAGCAGCCGATATGACACGACCACTGAAGCTTTCTTT
CDR3 protein: CASSRYDTTTEAFF

clone size: .
V gene: TRBV6-5
D gene: TRBD2
J gene: TRBJ2-1
CDR3 DNA: TGTGCCAGCAGTTTCTCACCTAGCGGGAGTGGCGGTGAGCAGTTCTTC
CDR3 protein: CASSFSPSGSGGEQFF

clone size: .
V gene: TRBV5-1
D gene: .
J gene: TRBJ1-4
CDR3 DNA: TGCGCCAGCAGCGCACAGGTTAATGAAAAACTGTTTTTT
CDR3 protein: CASSAQVNEKLFF

clone size: .
V gene: TRBV29-1
D gene: TRBD1
J gene: TRBJ1-1
CDR3 DNA: TGCAGCGTTGAAACCGGGACAGGGAGAGCTTTCTTT
CDR3 protein: CSVETGTGRAFF

clone size: .
V gene: TRBV6-5
D gene: .
J gene: TRBJ2-2
CDR3 DNA: TGTGCCAGCAGCTACACACAGGGCACCGGGGAGCTGTTTTTT
CDR3 protein: CASSYTQGTGELFF

clone size: .
V gene: TRBV5-1
D gene: TRBD2
J gene: TRBJ2-1
CDR3 DNA: TGCGCCAGCAGCCCAGGGGGACTAGCGGGGGCCAGCTCCTACAATGAGCAGTTCTTC
CDR3 protein: CASSPGGLAGASSYNEQFF

clone size: .
V gene: TRBV7-9
D gene: .
J gene: TRBJ1-4
CDR3 DNA: TGTGCCAGCAGCTTCCCCAGGGTTACTAATGAAAAACTGTTTTTT
CDR3 protein: CASSFPRVTNEKLFF

clone size: .
V gene: TRBV6-5
D gene: TRBD1
J gene: TRBJ2-4
CDR3 DNA: TGTGCCAGCAGGACAGGGATAGCCAAAAACATTCAGTACTTC
CDR3 protein: CASRTGIAKNIQYF

clone size: .
V gene: TRBV5-1
D gene: TRBD2
J gene: TRBJ2-3
CDR3 DNA: TGCGCCAGCAGCCCGGTGGGGCGGGAGTTGGTCAATACGCAGTATTTT
CDR3 protein: CASSPVGRELVNTQYF

clone size: few
V gene: TRBV7-9
D gene: TRBD1
J gene: TRBJ1-5
CDR3 DNA: TGTGCCAGCAGCTTAGTGGGCAGGGGGCGTATTCAGCCCCAGCATTTT
CDR3 protein: CASSLVGRGRIQPQHF

clone size: .
V gene: TRBV3-1/TRBV3-2
D gene: .
J gene: TRBJ1-2
CDR3 DNA: TGTGCCAGCAGCCAGCCTGGCAACTATGGCTACACCTTC
CDR3 protein: CASSQPGNYGYTF

clone size: once
V gene: TRBV13
D gene: .
J gene: TRBJ1-3
CDR3 DNA: TGTGCCAGCAGCGCCCAGAACTCTGGAAACACCATATATTTT
CDR3 protein: CASSAQNSGNTIYF

clone size: .
V gene: TRBV10-3
D gene: TRBD1
J gene: TRBJ2-6
CDR3 DNA: TGTGCCATCAGCCCCTGGGACAGGGTTTCCTCTGGGGCCAACGTCCTGACTTTC
CDR3 protein: CAISPWDRVSSGANVLTF